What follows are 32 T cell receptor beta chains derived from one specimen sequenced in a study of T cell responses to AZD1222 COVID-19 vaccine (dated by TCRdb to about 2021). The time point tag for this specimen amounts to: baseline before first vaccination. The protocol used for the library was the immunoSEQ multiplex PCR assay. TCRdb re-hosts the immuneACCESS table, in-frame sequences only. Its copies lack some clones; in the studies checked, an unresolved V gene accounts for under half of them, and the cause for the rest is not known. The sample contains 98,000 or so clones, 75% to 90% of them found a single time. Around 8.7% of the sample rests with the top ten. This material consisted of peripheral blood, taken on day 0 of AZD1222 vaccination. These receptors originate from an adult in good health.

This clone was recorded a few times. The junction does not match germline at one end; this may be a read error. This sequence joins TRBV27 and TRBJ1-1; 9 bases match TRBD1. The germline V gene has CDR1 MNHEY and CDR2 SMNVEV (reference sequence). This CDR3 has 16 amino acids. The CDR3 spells CASRTARTGVKTEAFF. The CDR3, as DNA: TGTGCCAGCAGAACCGCTCGGACAGGGGTGAAAACTGAAGCTTTCTTT.

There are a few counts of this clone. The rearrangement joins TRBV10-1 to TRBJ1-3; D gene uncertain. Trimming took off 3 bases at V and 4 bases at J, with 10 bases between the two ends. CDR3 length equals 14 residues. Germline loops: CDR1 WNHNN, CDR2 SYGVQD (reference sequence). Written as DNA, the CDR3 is TGCGCCAGCAGTGACCCGAGACACGGAAACACCATATATTTT. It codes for CASSDPRHGNTIYF.

Written as DNA, the CDR3 is TGTGCCAGCACGCTCCGCGGGACAGGTAATTACGAGCAGTACTTC. It specifies CASTLRGTGNYEQYF. This rearrangement joins TRBV6-5 to TRBJ2-7; 8 bases align to TRBD1. The CDR3 runs 15 residues. Germline V lookup: CDR1 MNHEY, CDR2 SVGAGI. J lost 4 bases, V lost 7 bases, and 12 bases had no gene match.

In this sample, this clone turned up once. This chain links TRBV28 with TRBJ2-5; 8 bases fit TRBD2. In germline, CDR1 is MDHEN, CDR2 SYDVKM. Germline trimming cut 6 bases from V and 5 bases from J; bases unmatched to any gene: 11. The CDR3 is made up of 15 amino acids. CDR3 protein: CASSLPASGGETQYF. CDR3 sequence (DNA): TGTGCCAGCAGCCTACCCGCCTCGGGGGGGGAGACCCAGTACTTC.

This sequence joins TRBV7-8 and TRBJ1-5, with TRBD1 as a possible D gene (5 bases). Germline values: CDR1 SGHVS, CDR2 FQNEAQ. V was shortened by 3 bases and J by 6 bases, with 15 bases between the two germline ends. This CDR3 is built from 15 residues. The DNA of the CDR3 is TGTGCCAGCAGCTTCGAGGGGTCCCGGATTCAGCCCCAGCATTTT. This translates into CASSFEGSRIQPQHF.

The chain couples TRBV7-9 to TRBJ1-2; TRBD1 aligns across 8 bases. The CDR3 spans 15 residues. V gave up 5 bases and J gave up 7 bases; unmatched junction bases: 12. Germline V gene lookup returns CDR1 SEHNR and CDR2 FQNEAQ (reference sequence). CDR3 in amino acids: CASSEPGQEVVGYTF. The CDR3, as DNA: TGTGCCAGCAGCGAGCCGGGACAGGAGGTTGTTGGCTACACCTTC.

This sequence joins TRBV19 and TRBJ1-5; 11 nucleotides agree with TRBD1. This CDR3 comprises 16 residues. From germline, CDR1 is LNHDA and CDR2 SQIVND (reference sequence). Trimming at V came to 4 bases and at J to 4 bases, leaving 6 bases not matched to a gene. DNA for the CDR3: TGTGCCAGTAGTACTCAAGGGACAGGGGGGAATCAGCCCCAGCATTTT. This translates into CASSTQGTGGNQPQHF.

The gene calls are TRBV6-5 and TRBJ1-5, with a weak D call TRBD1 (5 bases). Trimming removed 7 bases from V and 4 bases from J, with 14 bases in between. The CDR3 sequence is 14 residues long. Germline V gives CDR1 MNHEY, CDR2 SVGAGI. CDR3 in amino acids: CASKGPTGNQPQHF. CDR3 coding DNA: TGTGCCAGCAAAGGCCCCACAGGAAATCAGCCCCAGCATTTT.

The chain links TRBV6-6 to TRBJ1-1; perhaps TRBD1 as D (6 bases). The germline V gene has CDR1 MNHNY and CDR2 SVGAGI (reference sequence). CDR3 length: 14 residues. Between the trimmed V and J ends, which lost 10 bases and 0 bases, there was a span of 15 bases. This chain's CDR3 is CANSRGELNTEAFF. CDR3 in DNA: TGTGCCAACTCGAGGGGGGAATTGAACACTGAAGCTTTCTTT.

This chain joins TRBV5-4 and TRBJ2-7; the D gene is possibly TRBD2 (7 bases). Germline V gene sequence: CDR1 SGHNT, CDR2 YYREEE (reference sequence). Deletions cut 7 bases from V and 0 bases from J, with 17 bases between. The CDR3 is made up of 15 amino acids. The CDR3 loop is CASSRGGVSSYEQYF. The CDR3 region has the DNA TGTGCCAGCTCGAGGGGGGGGGTAAGCTCCTACGAGCAGTACTTC. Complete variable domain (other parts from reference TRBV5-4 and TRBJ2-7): ETGVTQSPTHLIKTRGQQVTLRCSSQSGHNTVSWYQQALGQGPQFIFQYYREEENGRGNFPPRFSGLQFPNYSSELNVNALELDDSALYLCASSRGGVSSYEQYFGPGTRLTVT.

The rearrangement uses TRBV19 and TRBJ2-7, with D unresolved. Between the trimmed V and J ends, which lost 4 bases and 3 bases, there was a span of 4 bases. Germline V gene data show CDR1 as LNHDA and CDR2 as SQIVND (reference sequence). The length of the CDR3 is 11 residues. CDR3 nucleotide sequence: TGTGCCAGTAGTACCAACTACGAGCAGTACTTC. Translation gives CASSTNYEQYF.

The CDR3 DNA reads as TGCGCCAGCAGACAACAGGAAGGCGGCTACACCTTC. Translating it yields CASRQQEGGYTF. The chain uses TRBV5-1 and TRBJ1-2, with a possible D match to TRBD1 (5 bases). The germline CDR1 and CDR2 sequences are SGHRS and YFSETQ. The CDR3 sequence is 12 residues long. V gave up 5 bases and J gave up 8 bases, with 13 bases separating them.

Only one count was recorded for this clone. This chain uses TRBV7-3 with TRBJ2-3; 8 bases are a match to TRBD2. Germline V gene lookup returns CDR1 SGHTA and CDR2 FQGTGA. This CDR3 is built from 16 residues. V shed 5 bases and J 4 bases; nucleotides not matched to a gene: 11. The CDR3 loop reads CASSLGGAGGADTQYF. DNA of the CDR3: TGTGCCAGCAGCCTCGGGGGTGCGGGGGGTGCAGATACGCAGTATTTT.

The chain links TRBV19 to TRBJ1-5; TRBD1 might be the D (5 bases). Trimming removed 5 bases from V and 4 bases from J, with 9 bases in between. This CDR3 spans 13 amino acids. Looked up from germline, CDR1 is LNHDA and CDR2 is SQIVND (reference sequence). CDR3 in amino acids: CASSPTENQPQHF. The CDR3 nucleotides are TGTGCCAGTAGTCCGACAGAAAATCAGCCCCAGCATTTT.

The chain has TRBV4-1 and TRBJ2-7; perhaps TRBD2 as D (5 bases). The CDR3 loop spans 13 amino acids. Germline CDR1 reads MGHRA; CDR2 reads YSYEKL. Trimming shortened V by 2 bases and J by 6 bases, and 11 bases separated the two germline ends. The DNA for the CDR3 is TGCGCCAGCAGCCAATGGGAGTTCCGCGAGCAGTACTTC. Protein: CASSQWEFREQYF.

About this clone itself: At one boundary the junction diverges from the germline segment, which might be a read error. CDR3 residues: CSVEDRDHTQYF. The CDR3, as DNA: TGCAGCGTAGAAGACAGGGACCATACGCAGTATTTT. The gene calls are TRBV29-1 and TRBJ2-3; 7 bases agree with TRBD1. The CDR3 totals 12 residues. Germline V gene lookup returns CDR1 SQVTM and CDR2 ANQGSEA.

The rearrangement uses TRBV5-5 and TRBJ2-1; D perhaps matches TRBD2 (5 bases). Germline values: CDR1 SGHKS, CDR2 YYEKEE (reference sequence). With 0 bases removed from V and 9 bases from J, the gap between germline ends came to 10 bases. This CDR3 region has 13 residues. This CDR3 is CASSLDWSGEQFF. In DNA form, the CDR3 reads TGTGCCAGCAGCTTGGACTGGAGCGGTGAGCAGTTCTTC.

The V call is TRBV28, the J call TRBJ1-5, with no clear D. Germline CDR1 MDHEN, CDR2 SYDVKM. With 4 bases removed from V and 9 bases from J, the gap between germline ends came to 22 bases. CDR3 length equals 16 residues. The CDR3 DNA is TGTGCCAGCAGTTCTCCGTCCTACCCGCCATCAGGGCCCCAGCATTTT. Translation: CASSSPSYPPSGPQHF.

CDR3 sequence (DNA): TGTGCCAGCAGCCAACAGAGGGGGAGCACTGAAGCTTTCTTT. This gives the protein CASSQQRGSTEAFF. The chain carries TRBV14 and TRBJ1-1, with D possibly TRBD1 on 6 matching bases. CDR3 length: 14 amino acids. The V and J ends lost 2 bases and 4 bases respectively, with 11 bases between them. Germline V gene lookup returns CDR1 SGHDN and CDR2 FVKESK.

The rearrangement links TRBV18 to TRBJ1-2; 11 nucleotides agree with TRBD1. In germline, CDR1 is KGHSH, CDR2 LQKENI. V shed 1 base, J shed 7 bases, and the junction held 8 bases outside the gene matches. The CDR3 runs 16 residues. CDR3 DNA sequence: TGTGCCAGCTCACCACGACCGGGACAGGGGGTTGGTGGCTACACCTTC. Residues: CASSPRPGQGVGGYTF.

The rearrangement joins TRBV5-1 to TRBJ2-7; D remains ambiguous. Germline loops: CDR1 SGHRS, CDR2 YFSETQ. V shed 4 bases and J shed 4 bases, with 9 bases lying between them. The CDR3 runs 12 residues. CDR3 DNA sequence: TGCGCCAGCAGCCAGTCGAATTACGAGCAGTACTTC. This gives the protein CASSQSNYEQYF.

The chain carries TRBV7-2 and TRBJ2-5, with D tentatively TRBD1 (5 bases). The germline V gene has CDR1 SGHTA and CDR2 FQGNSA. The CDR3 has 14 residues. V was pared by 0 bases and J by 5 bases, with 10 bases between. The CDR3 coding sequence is TGTGCCAGCAGCTTAGCAGGGGCAGGGGAGACCCAGTACTTC. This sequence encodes CASSLAGAGETQYF.

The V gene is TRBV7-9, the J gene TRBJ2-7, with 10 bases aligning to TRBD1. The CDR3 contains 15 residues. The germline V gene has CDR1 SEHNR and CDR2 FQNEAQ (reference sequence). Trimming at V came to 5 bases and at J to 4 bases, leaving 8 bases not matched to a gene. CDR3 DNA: TGTGCCAGCAGCCTCCCCCCGGGACAGGGGTACGAGCAGTACTTC. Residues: CASSLPPGQGYEQYF. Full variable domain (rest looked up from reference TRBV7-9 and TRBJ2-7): DTGVSQNPRHKITKRGQNVTFRCDPISEHNRLYWYRQTLGQGPEFLTYFQNEAQLEKSRLLSDRFSAERPKGSFSTLEIQRTEQGDSAMYLCASSLPPGQGYEQYFGPGTRLTVT.

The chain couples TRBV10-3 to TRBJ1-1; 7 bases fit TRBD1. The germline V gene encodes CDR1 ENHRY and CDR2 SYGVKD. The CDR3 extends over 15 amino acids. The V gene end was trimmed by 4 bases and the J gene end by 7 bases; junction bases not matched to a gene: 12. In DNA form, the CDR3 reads TGTGCCATCAGTGGGACAGGTAAGATTCAACGTGAAGCTTTCTTT. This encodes CAISGTGKIQREAFF.

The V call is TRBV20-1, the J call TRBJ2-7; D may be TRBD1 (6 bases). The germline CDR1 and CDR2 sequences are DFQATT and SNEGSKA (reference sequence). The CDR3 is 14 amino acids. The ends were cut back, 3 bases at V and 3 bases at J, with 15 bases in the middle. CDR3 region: CSASPQGMGYEQYF. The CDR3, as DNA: TGCAGTGCTAGTCCCCAGGGGATGGGCTACGAGCAGTACTTC.

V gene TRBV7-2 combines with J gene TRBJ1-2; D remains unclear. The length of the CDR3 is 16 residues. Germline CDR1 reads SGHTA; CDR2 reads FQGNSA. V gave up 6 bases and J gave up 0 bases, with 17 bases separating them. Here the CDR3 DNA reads TGTGCCAGCAGTCAATCCTCCATCGGGGCTAACTATGGCTACACCTTC. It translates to CASSQSSIGANYGYTF.

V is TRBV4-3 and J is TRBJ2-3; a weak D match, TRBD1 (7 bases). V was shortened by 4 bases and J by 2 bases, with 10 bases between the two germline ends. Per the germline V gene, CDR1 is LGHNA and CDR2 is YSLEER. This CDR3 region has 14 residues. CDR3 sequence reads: CASSPGGTTDTQYF. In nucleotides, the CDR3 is TGCGCCAGCAGCCCAGGGGGGACCACAGATACGCAGTATTTT.

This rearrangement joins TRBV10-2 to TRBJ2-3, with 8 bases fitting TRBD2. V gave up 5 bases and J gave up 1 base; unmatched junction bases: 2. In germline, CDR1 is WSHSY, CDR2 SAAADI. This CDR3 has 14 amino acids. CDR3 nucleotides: TGCGCCAGCAGTACTAGCGGAGGCACAGATACGCAGTATTTT. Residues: CASSTSGGTDTQYF.

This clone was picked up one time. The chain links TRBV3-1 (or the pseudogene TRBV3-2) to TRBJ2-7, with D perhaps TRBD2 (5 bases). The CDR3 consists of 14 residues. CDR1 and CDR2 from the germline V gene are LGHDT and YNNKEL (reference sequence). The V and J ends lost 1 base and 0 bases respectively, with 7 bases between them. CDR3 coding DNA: TGTGCCAGCAGCCAAGGAGGGAACTCCTACGAGCAGTACTTC. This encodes CASSQGGNSYEQYF.

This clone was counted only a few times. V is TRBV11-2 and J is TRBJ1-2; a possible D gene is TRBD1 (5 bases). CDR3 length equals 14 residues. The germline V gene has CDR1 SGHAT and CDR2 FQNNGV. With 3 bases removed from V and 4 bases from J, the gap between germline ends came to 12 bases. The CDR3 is CASSFGADSYGYTF. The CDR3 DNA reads TGTGCCAGCAGCTTTGGGGCAGATAGCTATGGCTACACCTTC.

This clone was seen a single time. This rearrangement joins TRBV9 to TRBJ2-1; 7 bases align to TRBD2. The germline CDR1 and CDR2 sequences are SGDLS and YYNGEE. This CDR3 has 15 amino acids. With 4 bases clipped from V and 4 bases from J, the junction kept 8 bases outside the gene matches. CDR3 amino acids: CASSPELAPYNEQFF. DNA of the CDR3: TGTGCCAGCAGCCCCGAACTAGCGCCGTACAATGAGCAGTTCTTC.

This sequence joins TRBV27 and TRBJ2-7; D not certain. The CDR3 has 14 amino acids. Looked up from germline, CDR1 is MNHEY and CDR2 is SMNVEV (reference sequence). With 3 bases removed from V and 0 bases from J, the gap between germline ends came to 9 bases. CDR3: CASSFRPFSYEQYF. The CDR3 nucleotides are TGTGCCAGCAGTTTTCGCCCGTTCTCCTACGAGCAGTACTTC.